This paragraph covers one T cell receptor (beta chain) sequence. These data belong to a study of cytomegalovirus exposure and HLA in healthy donors. Germline-derived CDR1 and CDR2 are SGHKS and YYEKEE (reference sequence). This CDR3 region has 17 residues. The V gene end was trimmed by 0 bases and the J gene end by 7 bases; junction bases not matched to a gene: 11. The PCR had 60 Vbeta and 13 Jbeta primers. Sequencing used immunoSEQ multiplex PCR; TCRdb keeps in-frame clones, though not all of them. This table holds about 170,000 clones, roughly 81% found once. The TCR sequence derives from a man between 18 and 29 years old in good health and CMV-seropositive. The genes are TRBV5-5 and TRBJ2-1, with 9 bases matching TRBD1. Sequenced sample: PBMCs. In DNA form, the CDR3 reads TGTGCCAGCAGCTTGGCGCCCGGGACAGGGAACAGGAATGAGCAGTTCTTC. Translation gives CASSLAPGTGNRNEQFF. The complete variable domain, with remaining parts taken from reference TRBV5-5 and TRBJ2-1, reads DAGVTQSPTHLIKTRGQQVTLRCSPISGHKSVSWYQQVLGQGPQFIFQYYEKEERGRGNFPDRFSARQFPNYSSELNVNALLLGDSALYLCASSLAPGTGNRNEQFFGPGTRLTVL.